The clone carrying this TCR beta chain was seen at least ten times. What it binds is not known. CDR1 and CDR2 from the germline V gene are MNHEY and SVGEGT. The germline V and J ends were trimmed by 0 bases and 2 bases, with 8 bases remaining between them. The CDR3 length is 14 residues. The sample comes from a study of Graves' ophthalmopathy and Graves' hyperthyroidism. Study outcomes and limitations: Blood repertoires reportedly contained most expanded thyroid clonotypes above 0.001 frequency.

TCR beta CDR3 amplification used RNA transcripts. First-round RT-PCR employed HTBI primers, with a second-round multiplex PCR after it. TCRdb used MiXCR to reprocess the multiplex PCR reads, holding one entry per CDR3 protein. The sample has 300,000 to 500,000 distinct CDR3 sequences, over 15% seen once. Uncontrolled infections, other autoimmune diseases, pregnancy or lactation barred patients from enrollment. The diagnostic workup employed clinical symptoms, serum thyroxine, TRAb, thyroid ultrasound and orbital computed tomography. The specimen sequenced was peripheral blood. The chain combines TRBV6-2 or TRBV6-3 with TRBJ2-7; D uncertain. The source of this sequence is a young woman with stable Graves' hyperthyroidism. CDR3 in amino acids: CASSYSVTPYEQYF. As DNA, the CDR3 is TGTGCCAGCAGTTACTCGGTGACCCCCTACGAGCAGTACTTC.